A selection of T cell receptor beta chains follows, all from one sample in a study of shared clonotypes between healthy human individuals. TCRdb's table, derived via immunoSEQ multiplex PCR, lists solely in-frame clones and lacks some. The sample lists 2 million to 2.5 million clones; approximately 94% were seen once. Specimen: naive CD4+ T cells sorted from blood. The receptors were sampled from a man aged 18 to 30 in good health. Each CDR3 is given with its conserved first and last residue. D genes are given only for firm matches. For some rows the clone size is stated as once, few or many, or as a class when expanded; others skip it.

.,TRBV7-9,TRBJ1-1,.,CASSSQRVNTEAFF,TGTGCCAGCAGCTCACAGAGGGTGAACACTGAAGCTTTCTTT
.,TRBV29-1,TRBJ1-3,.,CSVESGRSGNTIYF,TGCAGCGTTGAATCGGGGCGGTCTGGAAACACCATATATTTT
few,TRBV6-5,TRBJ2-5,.,CASSREETQYF,TGTGCCAGCAGTAGGGAAGAGACCCAGTACTTC
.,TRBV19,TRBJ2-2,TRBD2,CASSPRSGGAYTGELFF,TGTGCCAGTAGTCCCCGTAGCGGGGGGGCCTACACCGGGGAGCTGTTTTTT
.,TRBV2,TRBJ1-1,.,CASSERAGNTEAFF,TGTGCCAGCAGTGAGCGGGCAGGGAACACTGAAGCTTTCTTT
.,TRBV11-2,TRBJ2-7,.,CASSLSGPQGEQYF,TGTGCCAGCAGCTTAAGTGGACCTCAAGGGGAGCAGTACTTC
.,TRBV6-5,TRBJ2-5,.,CASRPVPKGTQYF,TGTGCCAGCAGACCCGTCCCTAAGGGGACCCAGTACTTC
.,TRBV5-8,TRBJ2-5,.,CASSLARAEEKETQYF,TGTGCCAGCAGCTTGGCCAGGGCGGAAGAAAAAGAGACCCAGTACTTC
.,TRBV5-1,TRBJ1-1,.,CASSLGGQRTEAFF,TGCGCCAGCAGCTTAGGAGGACAGCGCACTGAAGCTTTCTTT
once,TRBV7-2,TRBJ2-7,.,CASSLQVSYEQYF,TGTGCCAGCAGCTTGCAGGTCTCCTACGAGCAGTACTTC
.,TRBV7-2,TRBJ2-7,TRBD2,CASSSHASGSYEQYF,TGTGCCAGCAGCTCGCATGCTAGCGGCTCCTACGAGCAGTACTTC
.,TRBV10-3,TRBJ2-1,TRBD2,CAMTSGANEQFF,TGTGCCATGACTAGCGGTGCTAATGAGCAGTTCTTC
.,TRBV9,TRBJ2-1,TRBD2,CARESGGQTNEQFF,TGTGCCAGGGAGAGCGGGGGTCAGACGAATGAGCAGTTCTTC
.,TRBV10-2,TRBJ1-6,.,CASSDQGTNNSPLHF,TGCGCCAGCAGTGATCAGGGGACAAATAATTCACCCCTCCACTTT
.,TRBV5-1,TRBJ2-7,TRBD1,CASSLDRGHYEQYF,TGCGCCAGCAGCTTGGACAGGGGCCACTACGAGCAGTACTTC
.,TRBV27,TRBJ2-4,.,CASSLRGLRGDIQYF,TGTGCCAGCAGTTTAAGGGGTCTTAGGGGGGACATTCAGTACTTC
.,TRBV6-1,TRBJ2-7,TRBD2,CASSELAETTYEQYF,TGTGCCAGCAGTGAGCTAGCGGAGACTACCTACGAGCAGTACTTC
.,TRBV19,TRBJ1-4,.,CASRYRTATNEKLFF,TGTGCCAGTAGATATCGGACAGCAACTAATGAAAAACTGTTTTTT
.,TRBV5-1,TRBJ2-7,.,CASSLLGETYEQYF,TGCGCCAGCAGCTTGTTAGGTGAAACCTACGAGCAGTACTTC
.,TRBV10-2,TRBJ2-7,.,CASSVSLTEQYF,TGCGCCAGCAGTGTTTCACTCACCGAGCAGTACTTC
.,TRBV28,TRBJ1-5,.,CASSVNQGGQPQHF,TGTGCCAGCAGTGTGAATCAGGGTGGTCAGCCCCAGCATTTT
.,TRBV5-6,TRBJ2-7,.,CASSPGRYEQYF,TGTGCCAGCAGCCCGGGTCGCTACGAGCAGTACTTC
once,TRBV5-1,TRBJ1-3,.,CASSLDSSGGNTIYF,TGCGCCAGCAGCTTGGACAGCTCTGGAGGAAACACCATATATTTT
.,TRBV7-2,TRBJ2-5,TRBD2,CASSLAREGTQYF,TGTGCCAGCAGCTTAGCCCGGGAGGGGACCCAGTACTTC
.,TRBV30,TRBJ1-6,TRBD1,CAWSVRAGQINSPLHF,TGTGCCTGGAGTGTAAGGGCGGGACAGATTAATTCACCCCTCCACTTT
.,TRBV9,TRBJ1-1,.,CASSVGIGRTEAFF,TGTGCCAGCAGCGTAGGGATAGGGAGGACTGAAGCTTTCTTT
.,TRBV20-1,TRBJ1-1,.,CSGLTDTEAFF,TGCAGTGGCTTAACCGACACTGAAGCTTTCTTT
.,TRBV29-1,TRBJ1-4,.,CSVARGSKDEKLFF,TGCAGCGTTGCGCGGGGCTCGAAGGATGAAAAACTGTTTTTT
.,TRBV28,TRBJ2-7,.,CASSLGQGVTYEQYF,TGTGCCAGCAGTTTAGGCCAGGGCGTAACCTACGAGCAGTACTTC
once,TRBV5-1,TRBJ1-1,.,CASNLDRRNTEAFF,TGCGCCAGCAACCTAGACAGGAGGAACACTGAAGCTTTCTTT
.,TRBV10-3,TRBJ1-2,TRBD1,CAISDSRQGGYGYTF,TGTGCCATCAGTGATTCTAGACAGGGAGGCTATGGCTACACCTTC